A single sample gave rise to the 14 T cell receptor beta chains below, sequenced in a study of cytomegalovirus exposure and HLA in healthy donors. Primers included in the PCR were 60 Vbeta and 13 Jbeta primers. Measured with immunoSEQ multiplex PCR; TCRdb has only the in-frame clones, and not every one. The repertoire consists of approximately 70,000 clones, with around 69% occurring once and the leading ten covering about an eighth. Sequences were obtained from PBMCs. The receptors originated from a human donor in good health.

This clone came up a few times. The junction differs from germline at one of its ends, possibly a read error. This chain joins TRBV14 and TRBJ2-7; 8 bases match TRBD2. The CDR3 has 13 residues. The germline V gene has CDR1 SGHDN and CDR2 FVKESK. The CDR3 nucleotides read TGTGCCAGCAGGCAAGCGGGAGCCTACGAGCAGTACTTC. Translating gives CASRQAGAYEQYF.

The chain carries TRBV30 and TRBJ2-2; D is perhaps TRBD2 (5 bases). The CDR3 length is 15 residues. In germline, CDR1 is GTSNPN, CDR2 SVGIG (reference sequence). Trimming shortened V by 0 bases and J by 1 base, and 9 bases separated the two germline ends. The CDR3 sequence is CAWSVLSGNTGELFF. The CDR3 coding sequence is TGTGCCTGGAGTGTACTCAGCGGGAACACCGGGGAGCTGTTTTTT.

This clone showed up just a few times. The V call is TRBV12-5, the J call TRBJ1-2; 8 bases are a match to TRBD1. The V and J ends lost 5 bases and 3 bases, in that order; junction bases with no gene match: 11. CDR1 is LGHNT, CDR2 FRNRAP, per germline. This CDR3 is built from 16 residues. As DNA, the CDR3 is TGTGCTAGTGGTACGAACCGGGACAGGCCCCACTATGGCTACACCTTC. The encoded protein is CASGTNRDRPHYGYTF.

The chain couples TRBV2 to TRBJ1-1, with D perhaps matching TRBD1 (6 bases). V dropped 2 bases and J dropped 7 bases, with 14 bases sitting between them. Germline CDR1 reads SNHLY; CDR2 reads FYNNEI. This CDR3 has 14 residues. CDR3 in amino acids: CASSEQVRGIEAFF. The DNA of the CDR3 is TGTGCCAGCAGTGAACAAGTAAGGGGGATTGAAGCTTTCTTT.

This chain joins TRBV7-6 and TRBJ1-2; D uncertain. The CDR3 spans 13 residues. V lost 4 bases, J lost 3 bases, and 9 bases lay in between. CDR1 SGHVS and CDR2 FNYEAQ come from the germline V gene. The CDR3, as DNA: TGTGCCAGCAGCTCGGGGATTGACTATGGCTACACCTTC. Its protein product is CASSSGIDYGYTF.

The chain links TRBV21-1 to TRBJ1-2; the table's D call of TRBD1 was not tested on the DNA. TRBV21-1 is assigned pseudogene status. The CDR3 runs to 19 residues. The CDR3 nucleotides are TGTGCCAGCAGGGGTCCAAGAGGGGACAGCACCCTTTTTAACTATGGCTACACCTTC. Translated, it gives CASRGPRGDSTLFNYGYTF.

The genes are TRBV29-1 and TRBJ2-1; 7 bases map to TRBD1. Germline values: CDR1 SQVTM, CDR2 ANQGSEA. V dropped 7 bases and J dropped 3; count of bases not matched to a gene: 3. The CDR3 is 12 residues long. CDR3 residues: CSGRDSYNEQFF. In DNA form, the CDR3 reads TGCAGCGGCCGGGACAGCTACAATGAGCAGTTCTTC.

This chain connects TRBV4-1 to TRBJ2-6, with 7 bases lining up with TRBD2. The CDR3 is 17 residues long. Germline CDR1 MGHRA, CDR2 YSYEKL. Trimming took 4 bases from V and 1 from J; bases not matched to a gene: 7. Here the CDR3 reads CASSLSLGGSGANVLTF. CDR3 in DNA: TGCGCCAGCAGCCTCTCCTTGGGGGGGTCTGGGGCCAACGTCCTGACTTTC.

A single count supports this clone. J is TRBJ1-2 and V is TRBV5-5; 9 nucleotides match TRBD1. CDR3 size: 15 residues. Germline V lookup: CDR1 SGHKS, CDR2 YYEKEE (reference sequence). V gave up 5 bases and J gave up 3 bases; unmatched junction bases: 8. The CDR3 loop reads CASRDRDRAYYGYTF. CDR3 DNA: TGTGCCAGCAGGGACCGGGACAGGGCGTACTATGGCTACACCTTC.

This clone was recorded once. V is TRBV21-1 and J is TRBJ1-1; the DNA was not compared with TRBD1, the D call given in the table. TRBV21-1 counts as a pseudogene. There are 14 residues in the CDR3. The CDR3 is CASSSPTGRTEAFF. The DNA of the CDR3 is TGTGCCAGCAGCTCTCCGACAGGCCGAACTGAAGCTTTCTTT.

This clone was detected only once. The chain carries TRBV6-1 and TRBJ2-2; D call uncertain. Germline V CDR1 and CDR2: MNHNS, SASEGT. This CDR3 is 12 amino acids long. Trimming took off 4 bases at V and 5 bases at J, with 5 bases between the two ends. CDR3 amino acids: CASSVPTGELFF. Here the CDR3 DNA reads TGTGCCAGCAGTGTTCCTACCGGGGAGCTGTTTTTT.

The chain joins TRBV9 to TRBJ1-2; D gene ambiguous. CDR1 is SGDLS and CDR2 is YYNGEE in the germline V gene. V was trimmed by 3 bases and J by 6 bases, leaving 15 bases between them. The CDR3 totals 14 residues. The CDR3 is CASSGGRVFDGYTF. For the CDR3, the DNA is TGTGCCAGCAGCGGCGGGAGGGTCTTTGATGGCTACACCTTC.

The chain couples TRBV27 to TRBJ1-2; TRBD1 might be the D (5 bases). V gave up 0 bases and J gave up 9 bases, with 14 bases separating them. Looked up from germline, CDR1 is MNHEY and CDR2 is SMNVEV (reference sequence). CDR3 length equals 14 residues. CDR3 sequence reads: CASSLSRQGSSYTF. The DNA of the CDR3 is TGTGCCAGCAGTTTATCTAGGCAGGGTAGTAGCTACACCTTC.

The V call is TRBV6-5, the J call TRBJ2-7; 8 bases fit TRBD1. The CDR3 has 15 residues. J gave up 2 bases and V 5 bases, and 8 bases lay outside the gene matches. CDR1 and CDR2 (germline): MNHEY, SVGAGI. DNA of the CDR3: TGTGCCAGCAGTGTCGGACAGGGTTCAACCTACGAGCAGTACTTC. Amino acid sequence: CASSVGQGSTYEQYF.